This entry describes one TCR beta chain. No antigen is known for it. The study ran its PCR with 60 Vbeta and 13 Jbeta primers. Sequencing was performed with immunoSEQ multiplex PCR; in TCRdb, only in-frame clones are kept and a portion is missing. The sample lists over 75,000 clones, 70% to 80% occurring once. These data come from a study of cytomegalovirus exposure and HLA in healthy donors. Study-wide findings and caveats: Sequencing depth roughly uniform across donors was assumed in presence/absence analyses.

This CDR3 has 13 residues. V was clipped by 7 bases and J by 3 bases; unmatched bases: 4. In germline, CDR1 is LNHDA, CDR2 SQIVND (reference sequence). Sequencing was carried out using PBMCs. The source is a male donor in good health and CMV-seropositive. This chain joins TRBV19 and TRBJ1-2; TRBD1 aligns across 8 bases. CDR3 in amino acids: CASTQQGDYGYTF. The CDR3 bases are TGTGCCAGTACTCAACAGGGGGACTATGGCTACACCTTC.